The sequence of this T cell receptor (beta chain) was determined in a study of blood T cell repertoires in COVID-19. For the study at large: Sample material is recorded as cDNA or gDNA derived from T cells, B-cell-depleted T cells, or PBMCs.

This table comes from immunoSEQ multiplex PCR, and its TCRdb copy is limited to in-frame clones, with some not included. The sample lists some 150,000 clones, 70% to 90% occurring once. V was clipped by 4 bases and J by 3 bases, with 16 bases between them. The length of the CDR3 is 16 residues. Germline CDR1 and CDR2: KGHSH and LQKENI. The chain joins TRBV18 to TRBJ1-3; weak D call: TRBD1 (6 bases). Specimen: peripheral blood. This clonotype was obtained from a woman aged 70-85 years with acute or convalescent COVID-19. CDR3 coding DNA: TGTGCCAGCTCACTCGTTACAGGGAACATTGGAAACACCATATATTTT. This gives the protein CASSLVTGNIGNTIYF.